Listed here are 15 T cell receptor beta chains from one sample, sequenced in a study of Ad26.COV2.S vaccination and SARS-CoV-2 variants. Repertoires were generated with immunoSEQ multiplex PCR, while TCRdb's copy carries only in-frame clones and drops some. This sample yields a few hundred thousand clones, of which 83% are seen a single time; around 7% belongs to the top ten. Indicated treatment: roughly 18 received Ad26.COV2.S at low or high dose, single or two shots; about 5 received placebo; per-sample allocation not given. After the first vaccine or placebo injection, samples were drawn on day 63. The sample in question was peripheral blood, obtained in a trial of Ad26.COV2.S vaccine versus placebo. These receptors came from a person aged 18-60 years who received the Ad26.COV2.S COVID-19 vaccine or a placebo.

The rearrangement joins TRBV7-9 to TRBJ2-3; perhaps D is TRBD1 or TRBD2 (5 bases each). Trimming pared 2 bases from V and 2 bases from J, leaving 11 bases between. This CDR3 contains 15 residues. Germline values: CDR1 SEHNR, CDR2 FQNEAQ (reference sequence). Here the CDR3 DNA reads TGTGCCAGCAGCTTAACGGGACCGTCCACAGATACGCAGTATTTT. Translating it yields CASSLTGPSTDTQYF.

CDR3 protein: CASGRGRQETQYF. The CDR3 DNA reads as TGCGCCAGCGGTCGGGGAAGGCAAGAGACCCAGTACTTC. The genes are TRBV5-1 and TRBJ2-5, with D perhaps matching TRBD2 (5 bases). V lost 7 bases and J lost 2, with 12 bases in between. Germline CDR1 is SGHRS and CDR2 is YFSETQ. There are 13 residues in the CDR3.

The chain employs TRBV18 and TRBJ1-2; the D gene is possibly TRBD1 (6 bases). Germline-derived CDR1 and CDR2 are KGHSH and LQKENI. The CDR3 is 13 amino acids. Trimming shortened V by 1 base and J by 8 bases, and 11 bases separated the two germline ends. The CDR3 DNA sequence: TGTGCCAGCTCACCACTGGCAGGGGAAGGCTACACCTTC. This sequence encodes CASSPLAGEGYTF.

The CDR3 protein is CASSHGQGGYNEQFF. The CDR3 coding sequence is TGCGCCAGCAGCCACGGACAGGGGGGATACAATGAGCAGTTCTTC. V and J are TRBV4-1 and TRBJ2-1, with TRBD1 identical over 10 bases. CDR3 length: 15 residues. The trim removed 3 bases at V and 4 bases at J, leaving 3 bases unmatched. Germline V CDR1 and CDR2: MGHRA, YSYEKL.

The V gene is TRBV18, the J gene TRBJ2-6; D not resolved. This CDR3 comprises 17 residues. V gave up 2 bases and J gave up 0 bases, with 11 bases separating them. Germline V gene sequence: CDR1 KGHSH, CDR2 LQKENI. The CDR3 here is CASSPAQTSSGANVLTF. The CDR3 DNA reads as TGTGCCAGCTCACCAGCACAGACGAGCTCTGGGGCCAACGTCCTGACTTTC.

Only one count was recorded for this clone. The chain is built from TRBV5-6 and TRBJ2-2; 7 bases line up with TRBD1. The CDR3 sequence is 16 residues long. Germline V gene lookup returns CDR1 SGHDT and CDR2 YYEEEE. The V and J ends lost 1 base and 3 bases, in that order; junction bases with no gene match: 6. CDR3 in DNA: TGTGCCAGCAGCTTGTTGGGACAGAAAGACACCGGGGAGCTGTTTTTT. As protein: CASSLLGQKDTGELFF.

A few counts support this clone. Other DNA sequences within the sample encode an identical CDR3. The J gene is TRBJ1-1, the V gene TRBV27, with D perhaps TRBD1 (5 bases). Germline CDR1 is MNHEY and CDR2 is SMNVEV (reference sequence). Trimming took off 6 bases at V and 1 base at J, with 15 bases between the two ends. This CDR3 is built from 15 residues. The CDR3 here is CASSLKRGTNTEAFF. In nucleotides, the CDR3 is TGTGCCAGCAGCCTCAAAAGGGGCACGAACACTGAAGCTTTCTTT.

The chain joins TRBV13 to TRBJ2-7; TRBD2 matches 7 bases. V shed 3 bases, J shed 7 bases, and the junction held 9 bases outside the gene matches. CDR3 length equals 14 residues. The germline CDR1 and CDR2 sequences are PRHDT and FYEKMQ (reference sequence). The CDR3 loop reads CASSLGLWGGEQYF. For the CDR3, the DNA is TGTGCCAGCAGCTTGGGCCTCTGGGGGGGAGAGCAGTACTTC.

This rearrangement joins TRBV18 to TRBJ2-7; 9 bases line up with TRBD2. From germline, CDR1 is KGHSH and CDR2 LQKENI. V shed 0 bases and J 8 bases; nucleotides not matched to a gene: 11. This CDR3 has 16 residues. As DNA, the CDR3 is TGTGCCAGCTCACCACCGAGTGGCCTAGCGGGATCTCAGCAGTACTTC. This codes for CASSPPSGLAGSQQYF.

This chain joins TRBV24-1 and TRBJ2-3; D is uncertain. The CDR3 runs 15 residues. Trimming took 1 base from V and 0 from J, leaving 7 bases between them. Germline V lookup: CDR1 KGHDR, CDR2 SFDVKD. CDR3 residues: CATSDFKDSTDTQYF. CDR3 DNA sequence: TGTGCCACCAGTGATTTTAAAGACAGCACAGATACGCAGTATTTT.

CDR3 nucleotides: TGTGCCAGCAGCTTTAGCGATGAGCAGTTCTTC. Protein product: CASSFSDEQFF. The rearrangement uses TRBV5-4 and TRBJ2-1, with D possibly TRBD2 on 5 matching bases. The CDR3 covers 11 residues. Germline V gene data show CDR1 as SGHNT and CDR2 as YYREEE (reference sequence). With 2 bases removed from V and 8 bases from J, the gap between germline ends came to 5 bases.

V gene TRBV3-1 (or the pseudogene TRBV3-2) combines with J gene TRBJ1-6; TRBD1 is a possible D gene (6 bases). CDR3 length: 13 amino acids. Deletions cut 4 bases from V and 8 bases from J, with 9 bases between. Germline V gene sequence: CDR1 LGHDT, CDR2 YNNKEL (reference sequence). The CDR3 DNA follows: TGTGCCAGCAGCCCTTGGACAGATTCACCCCTCCACTTT. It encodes CASSPWTDSPLHF.

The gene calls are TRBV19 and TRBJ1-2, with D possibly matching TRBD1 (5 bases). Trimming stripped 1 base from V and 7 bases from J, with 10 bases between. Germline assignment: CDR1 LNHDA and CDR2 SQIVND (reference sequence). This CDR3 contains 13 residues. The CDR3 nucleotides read TGTGCCAGTAGTATAGGGATAGGGGCTGGCTACACCTTC. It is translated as CASSIGIGAGYTF.

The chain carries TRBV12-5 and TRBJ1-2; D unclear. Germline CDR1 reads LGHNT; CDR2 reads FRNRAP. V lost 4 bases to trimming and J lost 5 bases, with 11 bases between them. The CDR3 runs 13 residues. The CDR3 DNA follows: TGTGCTAGTGGTTCTACAGAGACATATGGCTACACCTTC. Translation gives CASGSTETYGYTF.

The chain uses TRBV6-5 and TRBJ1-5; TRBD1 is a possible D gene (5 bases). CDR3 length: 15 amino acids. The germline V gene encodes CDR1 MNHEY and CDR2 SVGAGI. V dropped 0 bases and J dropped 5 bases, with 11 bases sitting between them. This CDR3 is CASSYSRGVHQPQHF. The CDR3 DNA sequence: TGTGCCAGCAGTTACTCGCGGGGGGTGCATCAGCCCCAGCATTTT.